Listed below are T cell receptor beta chains from one sample, sequenced in a study of human T cells and chemical hapten exposure. Via MiXCR, TCRdb re-called the 5' RACE reads, giving one row per CDR3 protein. Here the sample spans about 140,000 distinct CDR3 sequences, around 4% being singletons. These receptors were taken from a female donor in good health. The CDR3 runs from the conserved cysteine through the conserved F or W. The D gene is left open where the match is weak. Size values are once, few and many counts, or a class for expanded clones, and some rows have none.

d_gene	abundance	j_gene	v_gene	CDR3aa	CDR3nt
NA	many	TRBJ1-5	TRBV3-1	CASSQDRGRSNQPQHF	TGTGCCAGCAGCCAAGATCGGGGGCGGAGCAATCAGCCCCAGCATTTT
NA	many	TRBJ1-1	TRBV20-1	CSARVTETYTEAFF	TGCAGTGCTAGGGTGACAGAGACATACACTGAAGCTTTCTTT
NA	many	TRBJ2-1	TRBV6-1	CATNLKTEGDEQFF	TGTGCCACCAACCTCAAGACAGAAGGGGATGAGCAGTTCTTC
NA	many	TRBJ2-7	TRBV27	CASSWSRGHEQYF	TGTGCCAGCAGTTGGAGCAGGGGCCACGAGCAGTACTTC
NA	many	TRBJ2-3	TRBV18	CASSFGASPPADTQYF	TGTGCCAGCTCGTTCGGGGCCTCGCCGCCCGCAGATACGCAGTATTTT
TRBD2	many	TRBJ2-3	TRBV28	CATLVRGGFKTDTQYF	TGTGCCACCCTGGTTCGCGGGGGGTTTAAAACAGATACGCAGTATTTT
NA	many	TRBJ2-6	TRBV7-2	CASSLSGPGSGANVLTF	TGTGCCAGCAGCTTAAGTGGTCCCGGCTCTGGGGCCAACGTCCTGACTTTC
NA	NA	TRBJ2-7	TRBV3-1	CASSQWQPDEQYF	TGTGCCAGCAGCCAGTGGCAGCCCGACGAGCAGTACTTC
NA	many	TRBJ1-5	TRBV6-1	CASSTRQSYSNQPQHF	TGTGCCAGCAGTACCCGACAGTCTTATAGCAATCAGCCCCAGCATTTT
NA	many	TRBJ1-1	TRBV5-4	CASSRGSGRGTEAFF	TGTGCCAGCAGCCGCGGATCGGGACGGGGCACTGAAGCTTTCTTT
NA	NA	TRBJ2-2	TRBV5-1	CASSPPGVYNTGELFF	TGCGCCAGCAGCCCACCCGGAGTTTATAACACCGGGGAGCTGTTTTTT
NA	many	TRBJ1-1	TRBV12-3/TRBV12-4	CASSFGQGVGNTEAFF	TGTGCCAGCAGTTTCGGCCAGGGCGTGGGGAACACTGAAGCTTTCTTT
NA	many	TRBJ1-5	TRBV6-1	CASSDRDRSNQPQHF	TGTGCCAGCAGTGATCGGGATAGGAGCAATCAGCCCCAGCATTTT
NA	medium-sized	TRBJ2-7	TRBV4-2	CASSQERDHSYEQYF	TGTGCCAGCAGCCAAGAACGCGACCACTCCTACGAGCAGTACTTC
NA	many	TRBJ2-1	TRBV29-1	CSVGTVSNEQFF	TGCAGCGTTGGTACAGTTTCGAATGAGCAGTTCTTC
NA	many	TRBJ2-2	TRBV3-1	CASSQEGGTGELFF	TGTGCCAGCAGCCAAGAAGGGGGGACCGGGGAGCTGTTTTTT
NA	many	TRBJ2-2	TRBV3-1	CASSQDRGELFF	TGTGCCAGCAGCCAAGACAGAGGGGAGCTGTTTTTT
NA	NA	TRBJ1-2	TRBV2	CASRPWTVYGYTF	TGTGCCAGCAGACCATGGACAGTCTATGGCTACACCTTC
NA	NA	TRBJ1-1	TRBV20-1	CSAMGTGGHTEAFF	TGCAGTGCTATGGGGACGGGGGGCCACACTGAAGCTTTCTTT